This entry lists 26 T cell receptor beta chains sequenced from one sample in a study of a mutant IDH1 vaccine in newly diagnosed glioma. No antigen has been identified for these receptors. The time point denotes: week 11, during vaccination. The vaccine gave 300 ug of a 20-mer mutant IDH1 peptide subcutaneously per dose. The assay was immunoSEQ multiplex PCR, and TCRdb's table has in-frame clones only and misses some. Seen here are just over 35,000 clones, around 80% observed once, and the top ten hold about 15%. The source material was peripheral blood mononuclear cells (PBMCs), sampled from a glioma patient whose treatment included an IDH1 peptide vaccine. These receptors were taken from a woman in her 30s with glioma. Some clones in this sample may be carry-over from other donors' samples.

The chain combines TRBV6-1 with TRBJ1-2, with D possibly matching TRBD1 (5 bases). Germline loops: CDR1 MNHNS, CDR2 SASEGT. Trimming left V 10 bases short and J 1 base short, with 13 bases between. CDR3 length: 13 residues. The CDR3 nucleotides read TGTGCCAACCCCCGACAGTGTAACTATGGCTACACCTTC. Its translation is CANPRQCNYGYTF.

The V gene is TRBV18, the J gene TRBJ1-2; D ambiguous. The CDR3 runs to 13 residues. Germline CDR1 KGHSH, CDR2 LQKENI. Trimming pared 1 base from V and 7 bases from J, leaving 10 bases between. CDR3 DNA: TGTGCCAGCTCACCACTCCCAGGAGGTGGCTACACCTTC. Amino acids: CASSPLPGGGYTF.

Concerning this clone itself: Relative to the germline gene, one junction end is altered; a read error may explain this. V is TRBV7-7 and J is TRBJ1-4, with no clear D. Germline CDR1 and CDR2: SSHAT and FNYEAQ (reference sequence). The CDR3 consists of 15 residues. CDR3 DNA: TGTGCTAGCAGTTTTAGCCTAAACCCCAAAGAAAAACTGTTTTTT. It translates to CASSFSLNPKEKLFF.

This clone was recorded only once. Written as DNA, the CDR3 is TGTGCCAGCAGTTTTATTCCCCCTGGACAGGGGAAGTATGGCTACACCTTC. Translated, it gives CASSFIPPGQGKYGYTF. The rearrangement uses TRBV27 and TRBJ1-2; TRBD1 matches 9 bases. The junction had 13 bases not matched to a gene; V was cut back by 3 bases and J by 5 bases. The germline V gene has CDR1 MNHEY and CDR2 SMNVEV (reference sequence). This CDR3 spans 17 amino acids.

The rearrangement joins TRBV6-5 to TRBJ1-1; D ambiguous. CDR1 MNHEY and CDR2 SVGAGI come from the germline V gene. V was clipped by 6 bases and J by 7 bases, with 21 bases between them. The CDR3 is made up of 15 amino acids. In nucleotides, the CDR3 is TGTGCCAGCAGGGGTCAGCGGTCTAGGGCGGATGAAGCTTTCTTT. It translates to CASRGQRSRADEAFF.

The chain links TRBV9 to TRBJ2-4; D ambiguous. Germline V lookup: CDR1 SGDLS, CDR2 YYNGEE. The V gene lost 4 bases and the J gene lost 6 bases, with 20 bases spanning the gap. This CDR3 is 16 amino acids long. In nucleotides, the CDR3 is TGTGCCAGCAGCCCCCTGAGTCCAGGTTCAGGAAACATTCAGTACTTC. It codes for CASSPLSPGSGNIQYF.

CDR3 region: CSVESQALGGYTF. The CDR3 nucleotides are TGCAGCGTTGAAAGTCAGGCCTTGGGCGGCTACACCTTC. The chain employs TRBV29-1 and TRBJ1-2; no clear D. Trimming removed 2 bases at V and 8 bases at J, with 15 bases between. This CDR3 region has 13 residues. Germline loops: CDR1 SQVTM, CDR2 ANQGSEA.

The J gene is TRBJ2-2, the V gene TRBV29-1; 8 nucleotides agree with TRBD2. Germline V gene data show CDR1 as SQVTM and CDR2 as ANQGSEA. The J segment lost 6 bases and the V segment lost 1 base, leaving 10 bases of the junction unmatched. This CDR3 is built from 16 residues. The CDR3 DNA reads TGCAGCGTTGAAGTGGCCGGGAGGGCCCTTCCCGGGGAGCTGTTTTTT. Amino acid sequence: CSVEVAGRALPGELFF.

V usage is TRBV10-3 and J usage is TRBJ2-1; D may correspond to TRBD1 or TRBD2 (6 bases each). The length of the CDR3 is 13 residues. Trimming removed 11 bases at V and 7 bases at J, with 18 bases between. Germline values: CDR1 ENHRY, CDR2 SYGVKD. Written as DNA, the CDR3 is TGTGCCTCTAAGGGGGACTCTCATAATGAGCAGTTCTTC. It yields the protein CASKGDSHNEQFF.

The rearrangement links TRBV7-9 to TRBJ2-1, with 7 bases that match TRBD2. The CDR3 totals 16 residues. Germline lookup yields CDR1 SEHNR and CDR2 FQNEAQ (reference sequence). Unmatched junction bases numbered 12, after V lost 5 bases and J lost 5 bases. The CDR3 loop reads CASSSGTKAFDNEQFF. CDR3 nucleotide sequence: TGTGCCAGCAGCAGCGGGACCAAAGCTTTTGACAATGAGCAGTTCTTC.

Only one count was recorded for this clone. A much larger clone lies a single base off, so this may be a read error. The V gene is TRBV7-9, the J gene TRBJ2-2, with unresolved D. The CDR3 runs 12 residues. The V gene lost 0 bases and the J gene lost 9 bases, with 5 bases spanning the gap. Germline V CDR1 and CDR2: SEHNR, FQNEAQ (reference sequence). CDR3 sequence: CASSLAGRELFF. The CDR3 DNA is TGTGCCAGCAGCTTAGCGGGCAGGGAGCTGTTTTTT.

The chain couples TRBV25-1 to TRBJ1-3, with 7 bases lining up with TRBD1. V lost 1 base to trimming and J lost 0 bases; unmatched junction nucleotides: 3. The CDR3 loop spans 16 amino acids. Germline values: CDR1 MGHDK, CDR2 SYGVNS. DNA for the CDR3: TGTGCCAGCAGTGAATTACACAGGGGCTCTGGAAACACCATATATTTT. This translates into CASSELHRGSGNTIYF.

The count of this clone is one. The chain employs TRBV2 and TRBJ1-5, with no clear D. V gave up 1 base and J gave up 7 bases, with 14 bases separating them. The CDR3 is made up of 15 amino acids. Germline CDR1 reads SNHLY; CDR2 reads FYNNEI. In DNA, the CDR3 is TGTGCCAGCAGTGAAGGCGCCGATTTTAGACAGCCCCAGCATTTT. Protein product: CASSEGADFRQPQHF. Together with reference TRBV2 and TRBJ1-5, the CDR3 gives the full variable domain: EPEVTQTPSHQVTQMGQEVILRCVPISNHLYFYWYRQILGQKVEFLVSFYNNEISEKSEIFDDQFSVERPDGSNFTLKIRSTKLEDSAMYFCASSEGADFRQPQHFGDGTRLSIL.

The CDR3 sequence is CAISEGLAGGPMGTDTQYF. CDR3 nucleotides: TGTGCCATCAGTGAGGGGCTAGCGGGAGGGCCGATGGGGACAGATACGCAGTATTTT. The rearrangement uses TRBV10-3 and TRBJ2-3; 12 bases are shared with TRBD2. Unmatched junction bases numbered 12, after V lost 2 bases and J lost 3 bases. Germline values: CDR1 ENHRY, CDR2 SYGVKD. This CDR3 comprises 19 residues.

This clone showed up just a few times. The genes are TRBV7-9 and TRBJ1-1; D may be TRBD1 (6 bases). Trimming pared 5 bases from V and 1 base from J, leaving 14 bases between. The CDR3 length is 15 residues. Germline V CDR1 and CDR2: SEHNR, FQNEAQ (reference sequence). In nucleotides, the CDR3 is TGTGCCAGCAGCCCCCGGGGGCAGAGGAACACTGAAGCTTTCTTT. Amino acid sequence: CASSPRGQRNTEAFF. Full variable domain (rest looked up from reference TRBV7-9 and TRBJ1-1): DTGVSQNPRHKITKRGQNVTFRCDPISEHNRLYWYRQTLGQGPEFLTYFQNEAQLEKSRLLSDRFSAERPKGSFSTLEIQRTEQGDSAMYLCASSPRGQRNTEAFFGQGTRLTVV.

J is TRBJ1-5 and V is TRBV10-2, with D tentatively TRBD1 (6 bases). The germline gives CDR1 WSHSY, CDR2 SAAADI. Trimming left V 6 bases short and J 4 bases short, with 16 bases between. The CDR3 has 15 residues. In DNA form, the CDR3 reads TGCGCCAGCAGGGCGGACAGCCCCCCGAATCAGCCCCAGCATTTT. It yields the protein CASRADSPPNQPQHF.

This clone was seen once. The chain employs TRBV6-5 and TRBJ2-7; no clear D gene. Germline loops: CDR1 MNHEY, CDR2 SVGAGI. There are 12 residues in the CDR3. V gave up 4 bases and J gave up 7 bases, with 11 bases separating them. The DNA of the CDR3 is TGTGCCAGCAGTTTACATAATGGGGAGCAGTACTTC. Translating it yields CASSLHNGEQYF.

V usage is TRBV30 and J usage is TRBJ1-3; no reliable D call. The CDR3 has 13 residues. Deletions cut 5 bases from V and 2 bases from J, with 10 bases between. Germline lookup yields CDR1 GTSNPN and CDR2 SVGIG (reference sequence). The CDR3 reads CAWGAVTGNTIYF. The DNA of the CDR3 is TGTGCCTGGGGTGCAGTCACTGGAAACACCATATATTTT.

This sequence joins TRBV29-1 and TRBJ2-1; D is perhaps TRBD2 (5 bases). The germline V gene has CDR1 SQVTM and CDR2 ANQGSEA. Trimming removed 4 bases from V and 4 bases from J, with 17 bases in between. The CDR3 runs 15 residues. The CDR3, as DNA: TGCAGCGTTGGATTAGTGAGAGGGAGATACAATGAGCAGTTCTTC. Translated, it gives CSVGLVRGRYNEQFF.

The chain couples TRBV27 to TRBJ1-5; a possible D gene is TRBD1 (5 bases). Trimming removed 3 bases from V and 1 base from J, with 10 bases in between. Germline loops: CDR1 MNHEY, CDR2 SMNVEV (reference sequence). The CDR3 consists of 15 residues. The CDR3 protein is CASSLGLPSNQPQHF. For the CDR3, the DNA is TGTGCCAGCAGTTTGGGACTGCCAAGCAATCAGCCCCAGCATTTT.

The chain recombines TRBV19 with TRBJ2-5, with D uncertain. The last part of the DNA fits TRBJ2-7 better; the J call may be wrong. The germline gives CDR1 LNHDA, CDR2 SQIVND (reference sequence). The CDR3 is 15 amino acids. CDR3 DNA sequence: TGTGCCAGTAGTAAGAGCAGTAACCCCACCTACGAGCAGTACTTC. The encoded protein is CASSKSSNPTYEQYF.

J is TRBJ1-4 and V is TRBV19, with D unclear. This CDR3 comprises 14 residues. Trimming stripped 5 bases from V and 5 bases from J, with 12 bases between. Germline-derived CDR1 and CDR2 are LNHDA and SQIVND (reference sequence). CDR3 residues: CASSGDGINEKLFF. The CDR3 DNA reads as TGTGCCAGTAGTGGTGACGGCATCAATGAAAAACTGTTTTTT.

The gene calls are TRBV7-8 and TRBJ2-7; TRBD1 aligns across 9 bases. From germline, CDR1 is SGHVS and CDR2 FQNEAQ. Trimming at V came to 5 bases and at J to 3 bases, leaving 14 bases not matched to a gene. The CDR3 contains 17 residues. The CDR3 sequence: CASSEPGQGASNYEQYF. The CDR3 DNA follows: TGTGCCAGCAGCGAACCGGGACAGGGCGCTTCCAACTACGAGCAGTACTTC.

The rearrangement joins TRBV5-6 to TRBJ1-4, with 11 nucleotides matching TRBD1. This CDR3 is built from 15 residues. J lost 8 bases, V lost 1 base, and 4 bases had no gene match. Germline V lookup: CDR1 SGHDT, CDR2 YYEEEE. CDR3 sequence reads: CASSLLGQGDEKLFF. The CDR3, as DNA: TGTGCCAGCAGCTTGCTGGGACAGGGGGACGAAAAACTGTTTTTT.

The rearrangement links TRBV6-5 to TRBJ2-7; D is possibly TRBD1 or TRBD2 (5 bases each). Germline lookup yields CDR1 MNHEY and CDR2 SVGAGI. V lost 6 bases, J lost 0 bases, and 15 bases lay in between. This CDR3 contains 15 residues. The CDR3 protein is CASRQGTSNSYEQYF. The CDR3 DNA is TGTGCCAGCAGACAAGGGACGTCGAACTCCTACGAGCAGTACTTC.

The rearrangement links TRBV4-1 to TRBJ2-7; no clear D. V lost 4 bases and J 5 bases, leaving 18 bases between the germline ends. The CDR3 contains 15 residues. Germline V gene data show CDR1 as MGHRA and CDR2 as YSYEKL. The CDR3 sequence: CASSPRFGDGNEQYF. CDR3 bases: TGCGCCAGCAGCCCTAGGTTTGGAGACGGAAACGAGCAGTACTTC.